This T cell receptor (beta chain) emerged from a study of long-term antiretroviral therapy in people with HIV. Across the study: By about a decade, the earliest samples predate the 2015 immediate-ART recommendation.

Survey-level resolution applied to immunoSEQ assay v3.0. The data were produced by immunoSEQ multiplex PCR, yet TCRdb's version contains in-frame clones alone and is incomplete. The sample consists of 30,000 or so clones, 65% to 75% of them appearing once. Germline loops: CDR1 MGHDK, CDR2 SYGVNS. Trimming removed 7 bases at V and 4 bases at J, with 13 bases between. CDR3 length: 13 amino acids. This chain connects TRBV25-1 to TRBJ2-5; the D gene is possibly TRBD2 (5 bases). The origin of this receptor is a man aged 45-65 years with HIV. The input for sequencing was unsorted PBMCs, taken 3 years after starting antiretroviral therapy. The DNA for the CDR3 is TGTGCCAGCACCCAGAGGGAATTAGAGACCCAGTACTTC. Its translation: CASTQRELETQYF.